The present entry profiles one TCR beta chain with its context. What antigen it recognizes has not been identified. Per-nucleotide qualities are absent, and no much larger clonotype sits a single base away. This entry is derived from a study of shared clonotypes between healthy human individuals (dated by TCRdb to the early 2020s). In the study overall: The cohort comprised two women and a few men aged 18 to 49 years. The study deeply sequenced blood TCR repertoires of five healthy adults to estimate repertoire size and the extent of clonotype sharing between individuals. Between about 0.9 and 9 billion PBMCs per donor were obtained by leukapheresis. Different laboratories and diverse techniques were used to prepare libraries and sequence TCR repertoires, to increase sequencing depth and limit assay-specific biases. For each donor, CD4 naive and CD4 memory were each run on three plates, CD8 naive on two plates, and CD8 memory on one plate. Beyond this particular receptor, the publication reports: Naive subsets generally had larger estimated clonotype richness than memory subsets did. Higher generation probabilities were observed for clonotypes shared by all four sorted-subset donors than for non-shared clonotypes. Roughly 5% of naive CD4, around 4% of naive CD8, roughly 2.4% of memory CD4, and 0.4% of memory CD8 clonotypes were shared across a few donors. The small number of donors limited the genetic and exposure-history diversity represented. Only blood was sampled, and tissue TCR repertoires likely differ from those in blood. Based on pairwise subsampling, the degree of clonotype sharing among donors was expected to be affected by sequencing depth. Rarefaction of sorted-subset datasets indicated incomplete sequencing despite the large sequencing depth.

TCR CDR3 regions were amplified from genomic DNA by multiplex PCR using the deep immunoSEQ assay. Extracted genomic DNA from each cell subset was distributed evenly across all wells of several immunoSEQ 96-well plates, and each plate was treated as a replicate. For sorted subsets, each replicate PCR was loaded with around 200 ng genomic DNA, equivalent to 25,000 to 30,000 T cell genomes. Purified libraries were quantified with a Qubit 3.0 fluorometer, sized on a Bioanalyzer 2100, and re-quantified with the KAPA Library Quantification kit. A separate single-read 150-cycle Illumina NextSeq 550 flow cell was used to sequence each immunoSEQ 96-well plate. For the original study's pipeline: Because the immunoSEQ output held only junctional sequences and lacked quality scores, the filtering could not match the filtering applied to full-length reads. Sequences were annotated with PyIR, a Python wrapper for IgBLAST v1.9, using IMGT germline references to assign V/J genes and CDR3. Reads were filtered out if the reads had weak V/J assignments (E-value above 1e-6), no CDR3, stop codons, out-of-frame junctions, or ambiguous translated residues. V3J clonotypes were defined as sequences sharing the same inferred V gene, J gene, and CDR3 amino acid sequence. The percentage overlap between two repertoires was calculated by dividing the number of shared unique clonotypes by the size of the smaller repertoire. Repertoire richness was assessed with RTK rarefaction, the Chao1 estimator, and Recon v2.1 estimates of unobserved clonotypes. For all TCRbeta clonotypes obtained by the gDNA method from a few donors, generation probabilities were computed with OLGA. This immuneACCESS table, as held by TCRdb, lists in-frame sequences with V and J called but not all clones. Of the missing ones, under half trace to an unresolved V gene in checked studies; the others have no known cause. D and trimming come from the DNA, and the V and J calls and clone size come from that table. This sample holds about 1 million clones; about 70% were observed only once. Approximately 1.5% of the sample comes from the top ten.

The donors were healthy, HIV-negative adults with no recently reported acute infections or vaccinations. All donors were Caucasian adults living in Nashville, Tennessee, USA. CD4+ T cells were enriched by magnetic negative selection; naive cells were then positively selected on CD45RA, and the negative fraction formed the memory subset. Blood was collected by leukapheresis, and PBMCs were isolated by Ficoll-Histopaque density gradient centrifugation and then cryopreserved in liquid nitrogen vapor phase. Purity and quantity of every magnetically sorted T cell population were checked by analytical flow cytometry. Each sorted fraction had its genomic DNA isolated and then quantified by UV absorbance on a Nanodrop 2000c. The CDR3, from cysteine to phenylalanine, totals 17 residues. Of the read, only the CDR3 DNA is kept; its 51 bases are in frame from base 1.

This sequence uses TRBV21-1 and TRBJ2-4; the table's D gene call, TRBD1, was not cross checked with the DNA. TRBV21-1 is a known pseudogene. Sequenced material: memory CD4+ T cells sorted from blood. Interpreted using the paper, the cell subset or site label stands for: CD45RA-negative fraction. This TCR came from a man aged 18-30 years in good health. The nucleotides read TGTGCCAGCAGCAAAGAGGGGCTCAGGACGCCCTCAACGGTTCAGTACTTC. Translated, this is CASSKEGLRTPSTVQYF.